A selection of T cell receptor beta chains follows, all from one sample in a study of identical twins. TCRdb used MiXCR to reprocess the 5' RACE reads, holding one entry per CDR3 protein. The data contain some 630,000 distinct CDR3 sequences, about 7% of them seen just once; the ten biggest clones take up around 1.6%. The same sample was also used in a study of yellow fever vaccine responses in identical twins.

The sequenced sample consisted of PBMCs. Receptors were obtained from a woman aged 18-29 years in good health. Each CDR3 is given with its conserved first and last residue.

TRBJ2-1,15,TRBV6-1,CASSTRMTAHNEQFF
TRBJ2-5,15,TRBV4-1,CASSQRVGGQETQYF
TRBJ1-5,15,TRBV24-1,CATSDGRRDNQPQHF
TRBJ2-7,13,TRBV29-1,CSVSDSPTYEQYF
TRBJ1-1,13,TRBV6-1,CASRLEGNTEAFF
TRBJ2-3,14,TRBV5-1,CASSFGQGRDTQYF
TRBJ2-1,15,TRBV7-9,CASSPGSPSNNEQFF
TRBJ2-7,15,TRBV5-6,CASSSRGRSSYEQYF
TRBJ2-4,17,TRBV11-2,CASSLGGLAEAKNIQYF
TRBJ1-2,16,TRBV19,CASSIDGTTDTYGYTF
TRBJ2-5,15,TRBV3-1,CASSQRTTRQETQYF
TRBJ2-1,20,TRBV12-3/TRBV12-4,CASSPGAGAFGPPTYNEQFF
TRBJ1-2,14,TRBV12-3/TRBV12-4,CASTPRYRNYGYTF
TRBJ2-1,15,TRBV6-1,CASMLPGGLYNEQFF
TRBJ1-2,17,TRBV15,CATSRDSRRDSLYGYTF
TRBJ2-2,15,TRBV11-2,CASSPSSGYTGELFF
TRBJ1-3,15,TRBV24-1,CATSDWTGGRNTIYF
TRBJ2-5,16,TRBV3-1,CASSQESTGGRETQYF
TRBJ2-2,15,TRBV10-3,CAITPGQGSTGELFF
TRBJ1-1,14,TRBV2,CASSGTESGTEAFF
TRBJ1-6,16,TRBV3-1,CASSPTGGQTNSPLHF
TRBJ1-6,15,TRBV6-1,CASSSRDTDNSPLHF
TRBJ2-1,16,TRBV9,CASSVAGSGSGDEQFF
TRBJ2-3,15,TRBV7-9,CASSSAGERTDTQYF
TRBJ2-3,16,TRBV7-8,CASSSATGVYTDTQYF
TRBJ1-1,12,TRBV12-3/TRBV12-4,CASSFRGGRAFF
TRBJ1-1,11,TRBV29-1,CSAPTGGGTFF
TRBJ2-5,11,TRBV20-1,CSAIKGETQYF
TRBJ2-3,20,TRBV5-1,CASSLGQKTSGSSSTDTQYF
TRBJ2-7,16,TRBV12-3/TRBV12-4,CASSFSLLSPHYEQYF
TRBJ2-1,13,TRBV2,CASKGSWETEQFF
TRBJ2-7,16,TRBV6-1,CASSRRTSGSSYEQYF
TRBJ2-7,15,TRBV5-1,CASSLGTRVSYEQYF
TRBJ1-3,15,TRBV5-1,CASSLGQNSGNTIYF
TRBJ2-3,16,TRBV28,CASTRDRVLSWDTQYF
TRBJ2-1,17,TRBV3-1,CASSESLLAGIYNEQFF
TRBJ2-7,15,TRBV4-1,CASSQDNRAAYEQYF
TRBJ2-7,13,TRBV3-1,CASGESPRNEQYF
TRBJ2-7,15,TRBV15,CATSRDKLTIHEQYF
TRBJ1-1,14,TRBV5-1,CASSETEVNTEAFF
TRBJ2-7,16,TRBV12-5,CASGLVGVTGSYEQYF
TRBJ2-1,13,TRBV20-1,CSARDGTYNEQFF
TRBJ2-5,13,TRBV7-9,CASTETLQGTQYF
TRBJ2-1,13,TRBV12-3/TRBV12-4,CASSFRSYNEQFF
TRBJ2-3,16,TRBV27,CASSLRGGLGTDTQYF
TRBJ1-4,15,TRBV12-3/TRBV12-4,CASSRPAATNEKLFF
TRBJ2-3,14,TRBV12-3/TRBV12-4,CASGQNLAADTQYF
TRBJ2-5,14,TRBV18,CASSPYRGQETQYF
TRBJ2-5,18,TRBV3-1,CASSQDSRGGIFQETQYF
TRBJ2-3,13,TRBV6-6,CATGAGSTDTQYF
TRBJ2-3,16,TRBV4-1,CASSQGGLERTDTQYF
TRBJ2-3,14,TRBV5-1,CASTLQPGTDTQYF
TRBJ1-3,15,TRBV18,CASSPNRSNGNTIYF
TRBJ2-1,15,TRBV2,CASNPGLSSYNEQFF
TRBJ1-5,17,TRBV5-1,CASRGWQGRNSNQPQHF
TRBJ2-1,14,TRBV27,CASSYSGRANEQFF
TRBJ2-2,15,TRBV5-1,CASSQTSVITGELFF
TRBJ2-7,14,TRBV12-3/TRBV12-4,CASTNSGALYEQYF
TRBJ2-3,16,TRBV14,CASSLIAGASTDTQYF
TRBJ2-6,16,TRBV7-9,CASSYGTGSGANVLTF